This T cell receptor (beta chain) was sequenced for a study of T cells in localized non-small cell lung cancer. Study-wide results and limits: Increased T cell density in blood showed an association with longer overall survival. The study sequenced only one region of the tumor. As a result, intratumor heterogeneity could not be excluded and remains possible. A median of around 60 clones ranked among the top 100 in tumor appeared in adjacent lung.

This clone is labeled large. Its target is not known. The sample has other DNA sequences that encode this CDR3 too. This CDR3 has 15 amino acids. The germline gives CDR1 MDHEN, CDR2 SYDVKM. V trimming: 6 bases; J trimming: 1 base; junction bases outside the gene matches: 4. Clones were sequenced by immunoSEQ multiplex PCR, and TCRdb holds only the in-frame ones, with some missing. Of hundreds of clones listed, around a fifth are singletons. Here the sequenced sample was normal lung tissue next to the tumor, taken before any cancer treatment. The chain recombines TRBV28 with TRBJ1-3, with 9 bases fitting TRBD1. This sequence originates from a female donor aged 60 or older with stage I lung adenocarcinoma. In DNA form, the CDR3 reads TGTGCCAGCAGCCCCGGGACAGGGTCTGGAAACACCATATATTTT. Translation: CASSPGTGSGNTIYF.